This record looks at one TCR beta chain sequence and its context. Its target is not known. The data were taken from a study of long-term antiretroviral therapy in people with HIV. The germline gives CDR1 SQVTM, CDR2 ANQGSEA. The V end was cut by 5 bases, the J end by 4 bases, with 14 bases between. The CDR3 spans 13 residues. They ran version v3.0 of the immunoSEQ assay at survey level. TCRdb's table, derived via immunoSEQ multiplex PCR, lists solely in-frame clones and lacks some. The repertoire consists of about 36,000 clones, with about four fifths occurring once and the leading ten covering under 7.5%. The study, taken as a whole, reports: HIV repertoires spanned tighter CDR3 length ranges than controls did. Following ART, diversity rose but still fell short of transplant donor controls. Clones that had undergone expansion before ART dominated the repertoire at all time points.

In each sample, 1-10 million cryopreserved PBMC were present before DNA extraction. The starting material was unsorted PBMCs, obtained 0.6 years after starting antiretroviral therapy. This sequence originates from a man aged 18 to 35 with HIV. The genes are TRBV29-1 and TRBJ1-1; TRBD1 is a possible D gene (5 bases). DNA of the CDR3: TGCAGCGTTCAGTTTGGGGGGGGCACTGAAGCTTTCTTT. Translated: CSVQFGGGTEAFF.